Below are 26 T cell receptor beta chains sequenced from a single sample in a study of T cell responses to AZD1222 COVID-19 vaccine. The data were produced by immunoSEQ multiplex PCR, yet TCRdb's version contains in-frame clones alone and is incomplete. The sample has some 99,000 clones, about 81% seen once; the top ten hold 14%. Sample: peripheral blood, taken 28 days after the second AZD1222 dose. The receptors originated from an adult who received the AZD1222 COVID-19 vaccine.

This chain uses TRBV7-9 with TRBJ1-2; weak D call: TRBD1 (5 bases). Trimming shortened V by 5 bases and J by 6 bases, and 16 bases separated the two germline ends. CDR1 and CDR2 from the germline V gene are SEHNR and FQNEAQ (reference sequence). This CDR3 contains 14 residues. The DNA of the CDR3 is TGTGCCAGCAGCCCGGGACTACCCCCGGATGGCTACACCTTC. It yields the protein CASSPGLPPDGYTF.

V gene TRBV6-1 combines with J gene TRBJ2-7, with D possibly matching TRBD1 (6 bases). The CDR3 loop spans 17 amino acids. The ends were cut back, 3 bases at V and 3 bases at J, with 21 bases in the middle. Per germline, CDR1 MNHNS and CDR2 SASEGT. In nucleotides, the CDR3 is TGTGCCAGCAGTGACCACTGGGGGCGGTATCGAAACTACGAGCAGTACTTC. Translating gives CASSDHWGRYRNYEQYF.

This chain links TRBV6-1 with TRBJ2-1; TRBD2 is a possible D gene (6 bases). The CDR3 runs 13 residues. V dropped 6 bases and J dropped 4 bases, with 10 bases sitting between them. The germline gives CDR1 MNHNS, CDR2 SASEGT. CDR3 in amino acids: CASSRDSYNEQFF. The CDR3 region has the DNA TGTGCCAGCAGCCGGGACTCTTACAATGAGCAGTTCTTC.

The chain is built from TRBV27 and TRBJ1-2; 8 bases fit TRBD1. V was pared by 5 bases and J by 2 bases, with 4 bases of the junction left unmatched. Germline CDR1 MNHEY, CDR2 SMNVEV (reference sequence). This CDR3 has 14 residues. DNA for the CDR3: TGTGCCAGCAGTCCCCGACAGGGGAACTATGGCTACACCTTC. It is translated as CASSPRQGNYGYTF.

This clone was seen once. The chain's CDR3 is CASRDLGQGDEQYF. The CDR3 DNA is TGCGCCAGCAGGGACCTGGGACAGGGCGACGAGCAGTACTTC. The rearrangement links TRBV10-2 to TRBJ2-7; 9 nucleotides align to TRBD1. Trimming cost V 6 bases and J 5 bases; bases outside gene matches: 8. The CDR3 is 14 residues long. Germline assignment: CDR1 WSHSY and CDR2 SAAADI.

The rearrangement joins TRBV9 to TRBJ2-1; weak D call: TRBD2 (7 bases). V was shortened by 0 bases and J by 10 bases, with 11 bases between the two germline ends. The CDR3 is 13 residues long. CDR1 SGDLS and CDR2 YYNGEE come from the germline V gene. The chain's CDR3 is CASSVEGGLEQFF. CDR3 nucleotides: TGTGCCAGCAGCGTAGAGGGGGGGTTGGAGCAGTTCTTC.

V usage is TRBV29-1 and J usage is TRBJ2-5, with 10 nucleotides matching TRBD2. CDR1 and CDR2 from the germline V gene are SQVTM and ANQGSEA. The CDR3 extends over 15 amino acids. V gave up 0 bases and J gave up 4 bases; unmatched junction bases: 5. As DNA, the CDR3 is TGCAGCGTTGAAGATCTGGCTAGCGGGGGAGAGACCCAGTACTTC. Protein sequence: CSVEDLASGGETQYF. Full variable domain (outside the CDR3, taken from reference TRBV29-1 and TRBJ2-5): SAVISQKPSRDICQRGTSLTIQCQVDSQVTMMFWYRQQPGQSLTLIATANQGSEATYESGFVIDKFPISRPNLTFSTLTVSNMSPEDSSIYLCSVEDLASGGETQYFGPGTRLLVL.

The gene calls are TRBV6-2 or TRBV6-3 and TRBJ2-1, with D uncertain. The V gene's germline CDR1 is MNHEY and CDR2 SVGEGT. The CDR3 contains 13 residues. Trimming cost V 0 bases and J 4 bases, with 4 bases left between them. CDR3 in amino acids: CASSYSTYNEQFF. Written as DNA, the CDR3 is TGTGCCAGCAGTTACTCCACATACAATGAGCAGTTCTTC.

The chain has TRBV27 and TRBJ1-6, with D perhaps matching TRBD1 (6 bases). Germline V gives CDR1 MNHEY, CDR2 SMNVEV (reference sequence). V dropped 6 bases and J dropped 0 bases, with 21 bases sitting between them. The CDR3 length is 19 residues. CDR3 amino acids: CASRPGPTGLSSYNSPLHF. The CDR3 nucleotides are TGTGCCAGCAGACCGGGCCCCACAGGGCTCAGCTCCTATAATTCACCCCTCCACTTT.

V gene TRBV11-3 combines with J gene TRBJ1-1; no clear D gene. CDR1 is SGHNT, CDR2 YENEEA, per germline. This CDR3 contains 13 residues. V gave up 3 bases and J gave up 1 base, with 6 bases separating them. Written as DNA, the CDR3 is TGTGCCAGCAGCTTCCGACAGAACACTGAAGCTTTCTTT. It is translated as CASSFRQNTEAFF.

This clone was counted between two and nine times. CDR3 in amino acids: CASSIGAGGRANTEAFF. The CDR3 nucleotides read TGTGCCAGTAGTATAGGTGCCGGGGGCAGGGCGAACACTGAAGCTTTCTTT. The chain links TRBV19 to TRBJ1-1; the D gene is possibly TRBD1 (6 bases). Germline loops: CDR1 LNHDA, CDR2 SQIVND (reference sequence). This CDR3 is built from 17 residues. Trimming took off 1 base at V and 1 base at J, with 16 bases between the two ends.

The chain uses TRBV5-1 and TRBJ1-2; D remains unclear. CDR3 length: 14 amino acids. V was shortened by 4 bases and J by 5 bases, with 15 bases between the two germline ends. Germline V lookup: CDR1 SGHRS, CDR2 YFSETQ. CDR3 sequence reads: CASSPGEVGYGYTF. The CDR3 DNA reads as TGCGCCAGCAGCCCCGGGGAGGTCGGGTATGGCTACACCTTC.

This chain links TRBV21-1 with TRBJ2-4; the table assigns TRBD2, which was not confirmed against the DNA. TRBV21-1 is designated a pseudogene. This CDR3 has 15 residues. DNA for the CDR3: TGTGCCAGCAGCAAATCCCCTAGCGGGAGTAACATTCAGTACTTC. Protein product: CASSKSPSGSNIQYF.

This clone was recorded once. The chain employs TRBV12-3 or TRBV12-4 and TRBJ2-1, with 9 nucleotides matching TRBD2. CDR3 size: 13 residues. Trimming cost V 9 bases and J 8 bases; bases outside gene matches: 8. CDR3 coding DNA: TGTGCCAGTGGGACTAGCAATATGGATGAGCAGTTCTTC. It specifies CASGTSNMDEQFF.

This clone turned up a few times. The genes are TRBV27 and TRBJ1-2; perhaps TRBD1 as D (6 bases). CDR1 and CDR2 from the germline V gene are MNHEY and SMNVEV (reference sequence). This CDR3 contains 16 residues. The V gene lost 5 bases and the J gene lost 7 bases, with 23 bases spanning the gap. Here the CDR3 reads CASSPGTWSVLGGYTF. For the CDR3, the DNA is TGTGCCAGCAGTCCCGGGACATGGTCCGTTCTGGGTGGCTACACCTTC.

J is TRBJ2-7 and V is TRBV5-1; D tentatively fits TRBD1 or TRBD2 (5 bases each). The CDR3 covers 18 residues. V shed 0 bases and J shed 0 bases, with 19 bases lying between them. CDR1 is SGHRS and CDR2 is YFSETQ in the germline V gene. CDR3 nucleotide sequence: TGCGCCAGCAGCTTGGGGTTTAGAGGGACGGGGAGCTCCTACGAGCAGTACTTC. Amino acids: CASSLGFRGTGSSYEQYF.

The chain employs TRBV2 and TRBJ2-7; D might be TRBD1 (6 bases). The germline V and J ends were trimmed by 10 bases and 5 bases, with 12 bases remaining between them. CDR1 is SNHLY and CDR2 is FYNNEI in the germline V gene. This CDR3 is built from 11 residues. This CDR3 reads CATTGSHEQYF. In DNA form, the CDR3 reads TGTGCCACTACAGGGAGCCACGAGCAGTACTTC.

The V gene is TRBV5-1, the J gene TRBJ2-5; TRBD2 matches at 12 bases. Trimming cost V 4 bases and J 5 bases; bases outside gene matches: 6. The CDR3 loop spans 15 amino acids. Germline V lookup: CDR1 SGHRS, CDR2 YFSETQ. The DNA for the CDR3 is TGCGCCAGCAGCCCGCTAGCGGGAGGGCGGGAGACCCAGTACTTC. This sequence encodes CASSPLAGGRETQYF. The full variable domain, rest sourced from reference TRBV5-1 and TRBJ2-5, is KAGVTQTPRYLIKTRGQQVTLSCSPISGHRSVSWYQQTPGQGLQFLFEYFSETQRNKGNFPGRFSGRQFSNSRSEMNVSTLELGDSALYLCASSPLAGGRETQYFGPGTRLLVL.

The sample holds one count of this clone. V is TRBV13 and J is TRBJ1-1, with 7 bases aligning to TRBD1. This CDR3 region has 14 residues. After removal of 10 bases from V and 1 base from J, the junction contained 9 bases not matched to a gene. The V gene's germline CDR1 is PRHDT and CDR2 FYEKMQ (reference sequence). The CDR3 reads CATKMGQTNTEAFF. CDR3 DNA sequence: TGTGCCACCAAGATGGGACAGACGAACACTGAAGCTTTCTTT.

The V gene is TRBV9, the J gene TRBJ2-2; D may be TRBD1 (6 bases). The V gene lost 4 bases and the J gene lost 6 bases, with 16 bases spanning the gap. The CDR3 length is 15 residues. Germline V CDR1 and CDR2: SGDLS, YYNGEE. CDR3 residues: CASSWDTPGSGELFF. Here the CDR3 DNA reads TGTGCCAGCAGCTGGGACACTCCTGGGTCCGGGGAGCTGTTTTTT.

The rearrangement joins TRBV5-1 to TRBJ1-4; 10 bases align to TRBD1. The CDR3 covers 14 residues. Per germline, CDR1 SGHRS and CDR2 YFSETQ. V gave up 5 bases and J gave up 6 bases; unmatched junction bases: 4. The CDR3 nucleotides are TGCGCCAGCAGGACCGGGACAGGGGATGAAAAACTGTTTTTT. This translates into CASRTGTGDEKLFF.

The rearrangement uses TRBV5-1 and TRBJ1-5, with TRBD1 identical over 7 bases. Trimming cost V 4 bases and J 6 bases; bases outside gene matches: 7. This CDR3 spans 14 amino acids. In germline, CDR1 is SGHRS, CDR2 YFSETQ. CDR3: CASSKGTAGQPQHF. As DNA, the CDR3 is TGCGCCAGCAGCAAAGGGACAGCTGGTCAGCCCCAGCATTTT.

This clone appeared a single time. The chain joins TRBV5-4 to TRBJ2-1, with 9 bases aligning to TRBD2. J lost 2 bases, V lost 0 bases, and 6 bases had no gene match. Germline CDR1 SGHNT, CDR2 YYREEE (reference sequence). There are 17 residues in the CDR3. In DNA form, the CDR3 reads TGTGCCAGCAGCTTGGCCGGGGCGGGGGGGACCTACAATGAGCAGTTCTTC. As protein: CASSLAGAGGTYNEQFF.

V and J are TRBV19 and TRBJ1-5; D is perhaps TRBD1 (5 bases). Germline V gene lookup returns CDR1 LNHDA and CDR2 SQIVND (reference sequence). The CDR3 loop spans 15 amino acids. V lost 7 bases and J 0 bases, leaving 13 bases between the germline ends. CDR3 sequence: CASTGGAHSNQPQHF. Here the CDR3 DNA reads TGTGCCAGTACGGGAGGGGCGCATAGCAATCAGCCCCAGCATTTT.

The gene calls are TRBV6-5 and TRBJ1-5; 9 nucleotides line up with TRBD1. V gave up 5 bases and J gave up 7 bases; unmatched junction bases: 9. Germline-derived CDR1 and CDR2 are MNHEY and SVGAGI. This CDR3 spans 15 amino acids. The CDR3 sequence: CASSTRGQGPQPQHF. The CDR3 DNA is TGTGCCAGCAGTACTAGGGGACAGGGACCCCAGCCCCAGCATTTT.

This clone was found once. The chain has TRBV5-1 and TRBJ2-7; 9 nucleotides agree with TRBD1. Germline assignment: CDR1 SGHRS and CDR2 YFSETQ. With V trimmed by 2 bases and J by 2 bases, 5 bases remained unmatched. This CDR3 is built from 15 residues. As DNA, the CDR3 is TGCGCCAGCAGCTTTACAGGGGGCAACACCTACGAGCAGTACTTC. This translates into CASSFTGGNTYEQYF.